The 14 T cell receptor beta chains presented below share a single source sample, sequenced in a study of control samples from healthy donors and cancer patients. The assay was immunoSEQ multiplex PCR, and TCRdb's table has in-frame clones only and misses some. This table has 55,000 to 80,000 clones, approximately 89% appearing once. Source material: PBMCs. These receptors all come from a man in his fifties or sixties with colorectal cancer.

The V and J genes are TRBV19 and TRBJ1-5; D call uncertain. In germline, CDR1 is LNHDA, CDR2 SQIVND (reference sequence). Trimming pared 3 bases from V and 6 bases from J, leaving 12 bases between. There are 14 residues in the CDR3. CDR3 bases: TGTGCCAGTAGTATGGGGAAGGCGGGTCAGCCCCAGCATTTT. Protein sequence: CASSMGKAGQPQHF.

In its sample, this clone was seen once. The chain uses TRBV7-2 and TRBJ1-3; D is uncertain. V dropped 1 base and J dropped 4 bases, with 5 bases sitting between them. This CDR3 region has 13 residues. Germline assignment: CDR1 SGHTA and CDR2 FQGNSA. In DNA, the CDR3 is TGTGCCAGCAGCTTAGGCTGGGGAAACACCATATATTTT. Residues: CASSLGWGNTIYF.

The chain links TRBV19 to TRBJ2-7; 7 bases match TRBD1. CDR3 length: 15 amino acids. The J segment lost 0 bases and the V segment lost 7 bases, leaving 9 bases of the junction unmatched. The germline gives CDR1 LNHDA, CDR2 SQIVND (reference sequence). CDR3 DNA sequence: TGTGCCAGTACCCAAAACAGGGGAAGCTCCTACGAGCAGTACTTC. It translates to CASTQNRGSSYEQYF.

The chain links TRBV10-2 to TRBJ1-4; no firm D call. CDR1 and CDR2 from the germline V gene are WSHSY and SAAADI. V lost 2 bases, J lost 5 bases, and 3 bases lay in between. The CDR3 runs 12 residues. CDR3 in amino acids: CASSERNEKLFF. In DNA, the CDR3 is TGCGCCAGCAGTGAGCGGAATGAAAAACTGTTTTTT.

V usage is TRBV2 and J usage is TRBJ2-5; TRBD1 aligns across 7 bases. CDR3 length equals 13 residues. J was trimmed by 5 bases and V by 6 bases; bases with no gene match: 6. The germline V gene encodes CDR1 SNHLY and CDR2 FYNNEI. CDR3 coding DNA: TGTGCCAGCAGGGACAGGAGGCGGGAGACCCAGTACTTC. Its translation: CASRDRRRETQYF.

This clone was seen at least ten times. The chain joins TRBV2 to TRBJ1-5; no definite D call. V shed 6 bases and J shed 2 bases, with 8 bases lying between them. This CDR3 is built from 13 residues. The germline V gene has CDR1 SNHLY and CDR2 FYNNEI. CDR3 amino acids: CASRRVGNQPQHF. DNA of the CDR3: TGTGCCAGCAGAAGAGTCGGCAATCAGCCCCAGCATTTT. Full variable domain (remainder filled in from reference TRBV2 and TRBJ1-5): EPEVTQTPSHQVTQMGQEVILRCVPISNHLYFYWYRQILGQKVEFLVSFYNNEISEKSEIFDDQFSVERPDGSNFTLKIRSTKLEDSAMYFCASRRVGNQPQHFGDGTRLSIL.

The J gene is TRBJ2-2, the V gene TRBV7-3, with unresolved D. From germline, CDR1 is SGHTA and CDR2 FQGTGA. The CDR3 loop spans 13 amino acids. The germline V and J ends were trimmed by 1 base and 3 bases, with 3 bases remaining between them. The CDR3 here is CASSLSHTGELFF. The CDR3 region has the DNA TGTGCCAGCAGCTTAAGTCACACCGGGGAGCTGTTTTTT.

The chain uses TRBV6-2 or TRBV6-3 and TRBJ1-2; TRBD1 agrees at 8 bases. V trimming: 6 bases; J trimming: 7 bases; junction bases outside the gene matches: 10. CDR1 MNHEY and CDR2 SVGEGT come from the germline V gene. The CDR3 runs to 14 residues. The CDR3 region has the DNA TGTGCCAGCAGCGGTTCCCCAGGGACAGGTGGCTACACCTTC. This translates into CASSGSPGTGGYTF.

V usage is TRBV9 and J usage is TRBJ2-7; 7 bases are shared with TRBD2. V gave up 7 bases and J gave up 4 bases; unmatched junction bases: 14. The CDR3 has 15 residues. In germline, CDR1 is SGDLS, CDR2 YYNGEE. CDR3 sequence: CASPHPFGGVYEQYF. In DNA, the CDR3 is TGTGCCAGCCCCCACCCTTTTGGGGGGGTGTACGAGCAGTACTTC.

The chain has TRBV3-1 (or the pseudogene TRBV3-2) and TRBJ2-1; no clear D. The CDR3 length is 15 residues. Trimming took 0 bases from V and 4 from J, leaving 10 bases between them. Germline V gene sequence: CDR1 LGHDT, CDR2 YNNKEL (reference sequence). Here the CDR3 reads CASSQEVAAYNEQFF. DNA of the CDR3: TGTGCCAGCAGCCAAGAGGTAGCAGCTTACAATGAGCAGTTCTTC.

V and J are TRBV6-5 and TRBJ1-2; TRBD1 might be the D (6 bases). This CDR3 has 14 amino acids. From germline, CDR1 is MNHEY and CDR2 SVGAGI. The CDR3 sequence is CATGQTSRNYGYTF. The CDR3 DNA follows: TGTGCTACTGGACAGACAAGCCGTAACTATGGCTACACCTTC.

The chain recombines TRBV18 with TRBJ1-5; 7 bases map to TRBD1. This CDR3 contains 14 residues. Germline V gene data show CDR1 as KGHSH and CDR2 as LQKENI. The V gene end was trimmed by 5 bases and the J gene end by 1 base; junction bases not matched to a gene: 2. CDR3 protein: CASSTTGSNQPQHF. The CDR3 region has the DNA TGTGCCAGCTCAACGACAGGGAGCAATCAGCCCCAGCATTTT.

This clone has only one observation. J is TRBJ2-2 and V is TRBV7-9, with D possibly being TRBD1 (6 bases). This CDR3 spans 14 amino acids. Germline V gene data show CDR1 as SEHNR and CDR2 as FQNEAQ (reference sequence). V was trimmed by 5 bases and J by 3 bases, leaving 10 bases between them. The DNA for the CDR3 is TGTGCCAGCAGCACACAGGGTGACACCGGGGAGCTGTTTTTT. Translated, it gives CASSTQGDTGELFF.

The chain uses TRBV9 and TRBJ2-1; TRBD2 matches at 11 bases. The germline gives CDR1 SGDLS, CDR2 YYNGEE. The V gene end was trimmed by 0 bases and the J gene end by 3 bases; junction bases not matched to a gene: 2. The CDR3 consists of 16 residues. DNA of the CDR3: TGTGCCAGCAGCGTAGCAGGGACTAGCGGCTACAATGAGCAGTTCTTC. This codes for CASSVAGTSGYNEQFF.